Presented here are 17 T cell receptor beta chains from one specimen sequenced in a study of cytomegalovirus exposure and HLA in healthy donors. With 60 Vbeta and 13 Jbeta primers, the PCR was carried out. The method was immunoSEQ multiplex PCR; TCRdb's version includes in-frame clones alone and lacks a portion of them. The sample has under 250,000 clones; roughly three quarters are singletons. Sample: PBMCs. The receptors originated from a man aged 45-65 years in good health and CMV-seronegative.

The chain uses TRBV27 and TRBJ2-5; 9 positions match TRBD2. With V trimmed by 6 bases and J by 1 base, 9 bases remained unmatched. Per the germline V gene, CDR1 is MNHEY and CDR2 is SMNVEV (reference sequence). The CDR3 consists of 16 residues. The CDR3 nucleotides are TGTGCCAGCAGGGTCTTGGCGGGAGGGATCCAAGAGACCCAGTACTTC. Protein product: CASRVLAGGIQETQYF.

This chain uses TRBV6-4 with TRBJ2-1; TRBD2 agrees at 10 bases. Trimming cost V 6 bases and J 3 bases; bases outside gene matches: 5. The CDR3 totals 15 residues. Per the germline V gene, CDR1 is MRHNA and CDR2 is SNTAGT. The CDR3 loop is CASSPTSGNYNEQFF. In nucleotides, the CDR3 is TGTGCCAGCAGCCCCACTAGCGGGAACTACAATGAGCAGTTCTTC.

The chain links TRBV6-5 to TRBJ2-5; D gene unclear. The CDR3 contains 14 residues. V was trimmed by 2 bases and J by 4 bases, leaving 11 bases between them. Germline CDR1 reads MNHEY; CDR2 reads SVGAGI. The CDR3 nucleotides read TGTGCCAGCAGTTACACGTTAGAAGCAGAGACCCAGTACTTC. It translates to CASSYTLEAETQYF.

The chain carries TRBV30 and TRBJ2-7, with TRBD1 matching 12 bases. The germline CDR1 and CDR2 sequences are GTSNPN and SVGIG (reference sequence). Trimming took 4 bases from V and 6 from J; bases not matched to a gene: 7. This CDR3 has 14 amino acids. CDR3: CAWTAGQGAVEQYF. The CDR3 nucleotides are TGTGCCTGGACAGCGGGACAGGGGGCAGTCGAGCAGTACTTC.

The DNA of the CDR3 is TGTGGAGCGGGGGGACAGAGTAATGAGCAGTTCTTC. This encodes CGAGGQSNEQFF. This chain links TRBV2 with TRBJ2-1; 9 bases agree with TRBD2. Looked up from germline, CDR1 is SNHLY and CDR2 is FYNNEI. CDR3 size: 12 residues.

The genes are TRBV18 and TRBJ2-3; no clear D gene. This CDR3 has 12 residues. Germline V gives CDR1 KGHSH, CDR2 LQKENI. V was shortened by 6 bases and J by 5 bases, with 9 bases between the two germline ends. The chain's CDR3 is CASSSLGDTQYF. The CDR3, as DNA: TGTGCCAGCTCGAGTCTAGGAGATACGCAGTATTTT.

The chain combines TRBV6-6 with TRBJ2-3, with TRBD2 matching over 10 bases. Germline CDR1 reads MNHNY; CDR2 reads SVGAGI (reference sequence). This CDR3 is built from 16 residues. J lost 2 bases, V lost 5 bases, and 7 bases had no gene match. In nucleotides, the CDR3 is TGTGCCAGCAGTGCCACCGGGACTAGCGACACAGATACGCAGTATTTT. Its translation: CASSATGTSDTDTQYF.

Concerning this clone itself: Sequence at one end of the junction differs from germline and may be a read error. Other DNA sequences in the sample encode the same CDR3. The genes are TRBV6-1 and TRBJ2-7; weak D call: TRBD1 (5 bases). Germline V gene sequence: CDR1 MNHNS, CDR2 SASEGT. CDR3 length: 14 residues. CDR3 loop: CASSRTQGNYEQYF. CDR3 sequence (DNA): TGTGCCAGCAGCCGGACCCAGGGTAACTACGAGCAATACTTC.

J is TRBJ2-7 and V is TRBV27, with TRBD2 matching over 7 bases. The germline V gene encodes CDR1 MNHEY and CDR2 SMNVEV (reference sequence). V lost 5 bases to trimming and J lost 0 bases; unmatched junction nucleotides: 10. The CDR3 is made up of 16 amino acids. In DNA form, the CDR3 reads TGTGCCAGCAGTCCCGAACTAGCGAGCAGCTCCTACGAGCAGTACTTC. This encodes CASSPELASSSYEQYF.

This clone has only a few counts. Other DNA sequences of this sample code for an identical CDR3. The chain joins TRBV28 to TRBJ2-7; D perhaps matches TRBD2 (6 bases). The CDR3 consists of 13 residues. V lost 3 bases and J 1 base, leaving 7 bases between the germline ends. From germline, CDR1 is MDHEN and CDR2 SYDVKM. CDR3 loop: CASSFGLSYEQYF. DNA for the CDR3: TGTGCCAGCAGTTTTGGACTATCCTACGAGCAGTACTTC.

The genes are TRBV5-4 and TRBJ2-5; TRBD2 agrees at 8 bases. This CDR3 has 16 residues. The J segment lost 5 bases and the V segment lost 5 bases, leaving 14 bases of the junction unmatched. From germline, CDR1 is SGHNT and CDR2 YYREEE (reference sequence). The CDR3 coding sequence is TGTGCCAGCAGAAAAGAAATAGCGGGATCCGGGGAGACCCAGTACTTC. Translation gives CASRKEIAGSGETQYF.

This clone was counted only a few times. The chain links TRBV6-6 to TRBJ2-7; the D gene is possibly TRBD2 (6 bases). CDR3 length equals 14 residues. V was trimmed by 6 bases and J by 2 bases, leaving 14 bases between them. The germline gives CDR1 MNHNY, CDR2 SVGAGI (reference sequence). This CDR3 is CASSTEGSTYEQYF. The CDR3 DNA reads as TGTGCCAGCAGCACGGAGGGCTCCACCTACGAGCAGTACTTC.

V is TRBV5-6 and J is TRBJ2-7, with 8 bases fitting TRBD2. Trimming took 7 bases from V and 1 from J; bases not matched to a gene: 4. Germline CDR1 reads SGHDT; CDR2 reads YYEEEE. The CDR3 totals 13 residues. The CDR3 protein is CASGPSGSYEQYF. CDR3 DNA: TGTGCCAGCGGCCCTAGCGGGTCCTACGAGCAGTACTTC. The whole variable domain, filled in from reference TRBV5-6 and TRBJ2-7, reads DAGVTQSPTHLIKTRGQQVTLRCSPKSGHDTVSWYQQALGQGPQFIFQYYEEEERQRGNFPDRFSGHQFPNYSSELNVNALLLGDSALYLCASGPSGSYEQYFGPGTRLTVT.

This clone was detected only once. The chain recombines TRBV6-6 with TRBJ2-4; a weak D match, TRBD1 (5 bases). The CDR3 is made up of 15 amino acids. Germline V lookup: CDR1 MNHNY, CDR2 SVGAGI (reference sequence). The V end was cut by 5 bases, the J end by 8 bases, with 19 bases between. The CDR3 region is CASSIDRTPLYIQYF. The DNA for the CDR3 is TGTGCCAGCAGTATCGACAGAACCCCTCTTTACATTCAGTACTTC.

This chain's CDR3 is CASSFRDRGVYEQYF. CDR3 nucleotides: TGTGCCAGCAGTTTTCGGGACAGGGGAGTCTACGAGCAGTACTTC. The V call is TRBV27, the J call TRBJ2-5, with 10 bases aligning to TRBD1. The assigned J gene may be wrong: the sequence end matches TRBJ2-7 better. CDR3 length: 15 amino acids. Looked up from germline, CDR1 is MNHEY and CDR2 is SMNVEV (reference sequence).

This chain connects TRBV30 to TRBJ2-5, with 13 bases matching TRBD2. J lost 2 bases, V lost 0 bases, and 3 bases had no gene match. CDR3 length: 16 amino acids. Per the germline V gene, CDR1 is GTSNPN and CDR2 is SVGIG (reference sequence). The CDR3 loop reads CAWSVSGLAGQETQYF. The CDR3 DNA follows: TGTGCCTGGAGTGTATCGGGACTAGCGGGACAAGAGACCCAGTACTTC.

The V and J genes are TRBV7-9 and TRBJ2-5; maybe TRBD1 (5 bases). V lost 5 bases to trimming and J lost 4 bases, with 14 bases between them. The length of the CDR3 is 14 residues. The germline gives CDR1 SEHNR, CDR2 FQNEAQ (reference sequence). Here the CDR3 DNA reads TGTGCCAGCAGCACCACTGGGGCCGGAGAGACCCAGTACTTC. Translation gives CASSTTGAGETQYF.